This T cell receptor beta chain stems from a study of blood T cell repertoires in COVID-19. Study-wide background: The samples span acute and convalescent COVID-19 from the United States, Italy and Spain. In each case, the material was cDNA or gDNA derived from T cells, B-cell-depleted T cells, or PBMCs.

Authors' processing steps: Amplification of reference gene primers was used by the study to estimate nucleated cell counts. Clones were sequenced by immunoSEQ multiplex PCR, and TCRdb holds only the in-frame ones, with some missing. V, J and clone size derive from that table, while D and trimming were established from the DNA sequence. This table has 250,000 to 350,000 clones, around nine tenths appearing once. CDR1 is LGHDT, CDR2 YNNKEL, per germline (reference sequence). Trimming took off 7 bases at V and 4 bases at J, with 13 bases between the two ends. The CDR3 is 13 amino acids. The J gene is TRBJ1-1, the V gene TRBV3-1 (or the pseudogene TRBV3-2); D is ambiguous. Source material: peripheral blood. The sequence came from a man aged 25-40 years with acute or convalescent COVID-19. Written as DNA, the CDR3 is TGTGCCAGCACCCCGATGGAGGGCACTGAAGCTTTCTTT. This gives the protein CASTPMEGTEAFF.